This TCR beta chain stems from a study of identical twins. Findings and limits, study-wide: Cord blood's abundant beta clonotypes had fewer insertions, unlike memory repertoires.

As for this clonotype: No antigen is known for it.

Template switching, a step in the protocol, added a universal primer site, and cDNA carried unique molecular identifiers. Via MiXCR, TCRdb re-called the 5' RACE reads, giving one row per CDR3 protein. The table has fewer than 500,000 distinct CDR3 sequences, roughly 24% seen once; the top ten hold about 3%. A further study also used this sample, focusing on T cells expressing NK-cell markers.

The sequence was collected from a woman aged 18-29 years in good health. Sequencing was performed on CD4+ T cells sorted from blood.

The CDR3 reads CASSLGDRPAIETQYF. The CDR3 DNA is TGTGCCAGCAGCTTGGGAGACAGGCCGGCGATAGAGACCCAGTACTTC. This chain connects TRBV5-5 to TRBJ2-5; D is possibly TRBD1 (6 bases). V gave up 0 bases and J gave up 4 bases, with 16 bases separating them. The germline V gene encodes CDR1 SGHKS and CDR2 YYEKEE (reference sequence). CDR3 length: 16 residues.